These 30 T cell receptor beta chains came from one sample sequenced in a study of Ad26.COV2.S vaccination and SARS-CoV-2 variants. The method was immunoSEQ multiplex PCR; TCRdb's version includes in-frame clones alone and lacks a portion of them. This table holds some 410,000 clones, about 92% found once. Treatment specified: some 20 received Ad26.COV2.S at low or high dose, single or two shots; about 5 received placebo; per-sample allocation not given. Each sample was drawn 63 days after the first injection (of vaccine or placebo). The specimen comprised peripheral blood, sampled in a trial of Ad26.COV2.S vaccine versus placebo. Receptor source: a person between 18 and 59 years old who received the Ad26.COV2.S COVID-19 vaccine or a placebo.

This chain uses TRBV24-1 with TRBJ2-6; D is perhaps TRBD1 or TRBD2 (5 bases each). There are 18 residues in the CDR3. Germline V gives CDR1 KGHDR, CDR2 SFDVKD. Trimming cost V 3 bases and J 4 bases, with 18 bases left between them. The CDR3 is CATSDALGTPAGANVLTF. The CDR3, as DNA: TGTGCCACCAGTGATGCTCTCGGGACCCCTGCAGGGGCCAACGTCCTGACTTTC.

The chain uses TRBV15 and TRBJ1-3; D uncertain. The CDR3 extends over 17 amino acids. The V end was cut by 4 bases, the J end by 0 bases, with 16 bases between. Germline CDR1 and CDR2: LNHNV and YYDKDF (reference sequence). CDR3 bases: TGTGCCACCAGCACCGGACGCTCTATGGGCTCTGGAAACACCATATATTTT. The encoded protein is CATSTGRSMGSGNTIYF.

This chain links TRBV28 with TRBJ1-4, with 11 bases aligning to TRBD1. CDR3 size: 15 residues. V lost 6 bases to trimming and J lost 6 bases; unmatched junction nucleotides: 6. Germline CDR1 reads MDHEN; CDR2 reads SYDVKM. CDR3 sequence (DNA): TGTGCCAGCAGCGGGACAGGGGGTGGGTATGAAAAACTGTTTTTT. Translation gives CASSGTGGGYEKLFF.

The CDR3 bases are TGTGCCAGCAGCAAGCCGGACGGACTACAGGAAAAACTGTTTTTT. It specifies CASSKPDGLQEKLFF. The chain is built from TRBV5-6 and TRBJ1-4; D remains ambiguous. V gave up 4 bases and J gave up 8 bases, with 18 bases separating them. CDR3 length: 15 residues. Germline V gene lookup returns CDR1 SGHDT and CDR2 YYEEEE.

This sequence joins TRBV3-1 (or the pseudogene TRBV3-2) and TRBJ2-1; D is ambiguous. The germline V and J ends were trimmed by 8 bases and 6 bases, with 14 bases remaining between them. Germline-derived CDR1 and CDR2 are LGHDT and YNNKEL (reference sequence). This CDR3 contains 13 residues. The CDR3 loop is CASRRADLNEQFF. The CDR3 DNA reads TGTGCCAGCCGCCGGGCCGACCTCAATGAGCAGTTCTTC.

In its sample, this clone was seen once. This sequence joins TRBV5-4 and TRBJ1-1; D is undetermined. This CDR3 is built from 15 residues. Between the trimmed V and J ends, which lost 7 bases and 0 bases, there was a span of 16 bases. CDR1 SGHNT and CDR2 YYREEE come from the germline V gene (reference sequence). In DNA, the CDR3 is TGTGCCAGCCTGAGTGGAGGGAACATGAACACTGAAGCTTTCTTT. Protein product: CASLSGGNMNTEAFF.

This clone was observed a single time. The CDR3 DNA reads TGCGCCAGCAGCTTGGTGGCAGGCTACCAAGAGACCCAGTACTTC. The encoded protein is CASSLVAGYQETQYF. The gene calls are TRBV5-1 and TRBJ2-5; D is undetermined. CDR1 is SGHRS and CDR2 is YFSETQ in the germline V gene. Trimming removed 0 bases from V and 0 bases from J, with 9 bases in between. The CDR3 is made up of 15 amino acids.

The genes are TRBV27 and TRBJ2-2; possibly TRBD1 or TRBD2 for D (6 bases each). Germline V gene data show CDR1 as MNHEY and CDR2 as SMNVEV (reference sequence). The V and J ends lost 4 bases and 3 bases respectively, with 15 bases between them. The CDR3 contains 16 residues. The DNA for the CDR3 is TGTGCCAGCAGTTATAGGAGGGGGGATGACACCGGGGAGCTGTTTTTT. The encoded protein is CASSYRRGDDTGELFF.

The V gene is TRBV19, the J gene TRBJ2-7, with 12 bases fitting TRBD1. The trim removed 1 base at V and 5 bases at J, leaving 9 bases unmatched. The CDR3 is made up of 17 amino acids. The germline V gene encodes CDR1 LNHDA and CDR2 SQIVND (reference sequence). The CDR3, as DNA: TGTGCCAGTAGTATAGTCGGCCCGGGACAGGGGGCGGACGAGCAGTACTTC. Its protein is CASSIVGPGQGADEQYF.

The rearrangement uses TRBV29-1 and TRBJ1-2, with 7 nucleotides matching TRBD1. This CDR3 spans 14 amino acids. V shed 5 bases, J shed 6 bases, and the junction held 12 bases outside the gene matches. Germline V gene data show CDR1 as SQVTM and CDR2 as ANQGSEA. Here the CDR3 DNA reads TGCAGCGTTTACCTTGCGGCGACAGGGAATGGCTACACCTTC. It codes for CSVYLAATGNGYTF.

The rearrangement joins TRBV7-9 to TRBJ1-2; possibly TRBD1 for D (6 bases). With 5 bases removed from V and 4 bases from J, the gap between germline ends came to 11 bases. Germline V CDR1 and CDR2: SEHNR, FQNEAQ (reference sequence). There are 13 residues in the CDR3. The CDR3 region is CASSQRTVYGYTF. CDR3 nucleotide sequence: TGTGCCAGCAGCCAGAGGACAGTCTATGGCTACACCTTC. The full variable domain, completed using reference TRBV7-9 and TRBJ1-2, is DTGVSQNPRHKITKRGQNVTFRCDPISEHNRLYWYRQTLGQGPEFLTYFQNEAQLEKSRLLSDRFSAERPKGSFSTLEIQRTEQGDSAMYLCASSQRTVYGYTFGSGTRLTVV.

This clone was seen only once. One end of the junction fails to match germline, which may point to a read error. V gene TRBV10-2 combines with J gene TRBJ2-2, with 8 bases aligning to TRBD2. The CDR3 totals 14 residues. Germline assignment: CDR1 WSHSY and CDR2 SAAADI. CDR3 sequence: CASSESRGAGKLFF. CDR3 sequence (DNA): TGCGCCAGCAGTGAGTCGCGGGGGGCCGGGAAGCTGTTTTTT.

The chain employs TRBV7-2 and TRBJ1-1; D perhaps matches TRBD1 (5 bases). Deletions cut 5 bases from V and 5 bases from J, with 15 bases between. Germline-derived CDR1 and CDR2 are SGHTA and FQGNSA. CDR3 length: 14 residues. The CDR3 DNA is TGTGCCAGCAGCCCGCAAGCAGGGCGGACTGAAGCTTTCTTT. It codes for CASSPQAGRTEAFF.

This chain joins TRBV28 and TRBJ1-1; a weak D match, TRBD1 (5 bases). Trimming took 5 bases from V and 6 from J, leaving 13 bases between them. The CDR3 contains 13 residues. Germline lookup yields CDR1 MDHEN and CDR2 SYDVKM. The CDR3 bases are TGTGCCAGCAGTGAACAGGATGGGGCTGAAGCTTTCTTT. Its protein is CASSEQDGAEAFF. The full variable domain, rest sourced from reference TRBV28 and TRBJ1-1, is DVKVTQSSRYLVKRTGEKVFLECVQDMDHENMFWYRQDPGLGLRLIYFSYDVKMKEKGDIPEGYSVSREKKERFSLILESASTNQTSMYLCASSEQDGAEAFFGQGTRLTVV.

In DNA form, the CDR3 reads TGCGCCAGCAGCTTGCAGGTACAGGGGGCCAGTTACGAGCAGTACTTC. Amino acids: CASSLQVQGASYEQYF. J is TRBJ2-7 and V is TRBV5-1; 9 nucleotides match TRBD1. This CDR3 region has 16 residues. The germline V gene encodes CDR1 SGHRS and CDR2 YFSETQ. Trimming at V came to 1 base and at J to 4 bases, leaving 9 bases not matched to a gene.

The chain carries TRBV10-2 and TRBJ1-2; TRBD1 matches 10 bases. Germline assignment: CDR1 WSHSY and CDR2 SAAADI. The CDR3 length is 15 residues. The junction had 4 bases not matched to a gene; V was cut back by 2 bases and J by 4 bases. Written as DNA, the CDR3 is TGCGCCAGCAGTGAGGAGACAGGGGGCGCCTATGGCTACACCTTC. Translated: CASSEETGGAYGYTF.

V gene TRBV5-4 combines with J gene TRBJ2-1, with TRBD2 identical over 8 bases. The germline V gene encodes CDR1 SGHNT and CDR2 YYREEE (reference sequence). This CDR3 region has 14 residues. Unmatched junction bases numbered 7, after V lost 2 bases and J lost 9 bases. The CDR3 DNA follows: TGTGCCAGCAGCTTCCCAGCGGGGGCAGGTGAGCAGTTCTTC. The encoded protein is CASSFPAGAGEQFF. Looking up the rest from reference TRBV5-4 and TRBJ2-1 gives the full variable domain: ETGVTQSPTHLIKTRGQQVTLRCSSQSGHNTVSWYQQALGQGPQFIFQYYREEENGRGNFPPRFSGLQFPNYSSELNVNALELDDSALYLCASSFPAGAGEQFFGPGTRLTVL.

The genes are TRBV11-2 and TRBJ2-7; 10 bases line up with TRBD2. The V and J ends lost 5 bases and 3 bases, in that order; junction bases with no gene match: 7. The germline V gene encodes CDR1 SGHAT and CDR2 FQNNGV. The CDR3 totals 15 residues. This CDR3 is CASSSQRTSGYEQYF. As DNA, the CDR3 is TGTGCCAGCAGCAGCCAGAGGACTAGCGGCTACGAGCAGTACTTC. Using reference TRBV11-2 and TRBJ2-7 for the parts outside the CDR3, the full variable domain is EAGVAQSPRYKIIEKRQSVAFWCNPISGHATLYWYQQILGQGPKLLIQFQNNGVVDDSQLPKDRFSAERLKGVDSTLKIQPAKLEDSAVYLCASSSQRTSGYEQYFGPGTRLTVT.

The chain links TRBV5-5 to TRBJ2-7, with a tentative D call TRBD1 (6 bases). Germline V gene data show CDR1 as SGHKS and CDR2 as YYEKEE (reference sequence). CDR3 length equals 13 residues. V was cut by 0 bases and J by 7 bases, with 11 bases left in between. CDR3 loop: CASSLEYREEQYF. The CDR3 DNA is TGTGCCAGCAGCTTGGAGTACAGGGAAGAGCAGTACTTC.

The rearrangement links TRBV7-9 to TRBJ2-7; a weak D match, TRBD1 (5 bases). This CDR3 spans 12 amino acids. Trimming cost V 11 bases and J 3 bases, with 14 bases left between them. Germline V gene data show CDR1 as SEHNR and CDR2 as FQNEAQ (reference sequence). The CDR3 loop reads CAGQSGFYEQYF. DNA for the CDR3: TGTGCCGGACAATCAGGGTTCTACGAGCAGTACTTC.

The chain is built from TRBV18 and TRBJ2-1, with a weak D call TRBD2 (6 bases). This CDR3 spans 17 amino acids. In germline, CDR1 is KGHSH, CDR2 LQKENI. With 0 bases removed from V and 0 bases from J, the gap between germline ends came to 12 bases. CDR3 amino acids: CASSPPRRDSSYNEQFF. The DNA for the CDR3 is TGTGCCAGCTCACCACCGAGGCGGGATAGCTCCTACAATGAGCAGTTCTTC.

V usage is TRBV4-1 and J usage is TRBJ1-3, with a weak D call TRBD1 (5 bases). Trimming left V 0 bases short and J 7 bases short, with 13 bases between. This CDR3 has 15 amino acids. Germline V gene sequence: CDR1 MGHRA, CDR2 YSYEKL. The CDR3 nucleotides are TGCGCCAGCAGCCAAGACCCAGGCCGGGGGAACACCATATATTTT. It is translated as CASSQDPGRGNTIYF.

The CDR3 spells CASSKRGGYEQYF. The CDR3 bases are TGTGCCAGCAGCAAGAGGGGGGGCTACGAGCAGTACTTC. The chain uses TRBV11-3 and TRBJ2-7; TRBD2 might be the D (7 bases). The CDR3 is 13 residues long. CDR1 is SGHNT, CDR2 YENEEA, per germline. V shed 5 bases and J shed 3 bases, with 11 bases lying between them.

The rearrangement links TRBV19 to TRBJ1-5, with 9 bases identical to TRBD1. The CDR3 loop spans 13 amino acids. CDR1 and CDR2 (germline): LNHDA, SQIVND (reference sequence). Trimming removed 4 bases from V and 10 bases from J; junction bases left unmatched: 5. In nucleotides, the CDR3 is TGTGCCAGTAGTACCGACAGGGGGTCTCCCCAGCATTTT. Amino acid sequence: CASSTDRGSPQHF.

The chain carries TRBV5-4 and TRBJ2-2, with TRBD2 as a possible D gene (7 bases). Looked up from germline, CDR1 is SGHNT and CDR2 is YYREEE (reference sequence). CDR3 length: 16 residues. V was trimmed by 4 bases and J by 0 bases, leaving 13 bases between them. The CDR3 loop is CASSRGGTANTGELFF. CDR3 in DNA: TGTGCCAGCAGCAGGGGGGGGACCGCGAACACCGGGGAGCTGTTTTTT.

The chain is built from TRBV3-1 (or the pseudogene TRBV3-2) and TRBJ2-6, with D uncertain. This CDR3 has 16 amino acids. V shed 4 bases and J shed 0 bases, with 10 bases lying between them. Germline V CDR1 and CDR2: LGHDT, YNNKEL (reference sequence). For the CDR3, the DNA is TGTGCCAGCAGCCCGGAGACGGGCTCTGGGGCCAACGTCCTGACTTTC. Its translation: CASSPETGSGANVLTF.

V usage is TRBV7-9 and J usage is TRBJ2-7; TRBD2 matches 7 bases. There are 13 residues in the CDR3. V trimming: 5 bases; J trimming: 1 base; junction bases outside the gene matches: 2. Germline-derived CDR1 and CDR2 are SEHNR and FQNEAQ (reference sequence). The CDR3 coding sequence is TGTGCCAGCAGCCCTAGCGGTTCCTACGAGCAGTACTTC. This gives the protein CASSPSGSYEQYF.

In nucleotides, the CDR3 is TGTGCCAGCAGTACTAGCGGGGGGTCGGGAGAGACCCAGTACTTC. Translating it yields CASSTSGGSGETQYF. The chain carries TRBV6-2 or TRBV6-3 and TRBJ2-5, with 12 bases matching TRBD2. J lost 4 bases, V lost 5 bases, and 5 bases had no gene match. The CDR3 consists of 15 residues. CDR1 and CDR2 from the germline V gene are MNHEY and SVGEGT.

V gene TRBV2 combines with J gene TRBJ1-5, with 8 nucleotides matching TRBD1. V gave up 5 bases and J gave up 0 bases; unmatched junction bases: 3. CDR1 is SNHLY, CDR2 FYNNEI, per germline. The CDR3 runs 15 residues. The CDR3 reads CASSYGTGSNQPQHF. The CDR3 DNA sequence: TGTGCCAGCAGTTACGGGACAGGTAGCAATCAGCCCCAGCATTTT.

V is TRBV5-1 and J is TRBJ2-3; 8 bases align to TRBD2. With V trimmed by 2 bases and J by 6 bases, 5 bases remained unmatched. Germline V gene sequence: CDR1 SGHRS, CDR2 YFSETQ. CDR3 length: 14 amino acids. CDR3 protein: CASSFSGVLDTQYF. As DNA, the CDR3 is TGCGCCAGCAGCTTTAGCGGGGTCTTGGATACGCAGTATTTT.